This entry describes one T cell receptor beta chain. Its target is not known. This sample stems from a study of OX40 agonist ivuxolimab in advanced cancers. Study-level background: At 0.01 to 10 mg/kg, ivuxolimab was administered intravenously to patients every 2 weeks. Two cutaneous melanoma patients and one hepatocellular carcinoma patient, three in all, had partial responses.

Whole-study results and caveats: The CD4+ and CD8+ T cells in the blood had expanded clonally by week 6 at 0.1 to 3.0 mg/kg. Low normalized clonal expansion also occurred in some nonresponding patients.

CDR3 length equals 16 residues. Trimming took 4 bases from V and 7 from J; bases not matched to a gene: 11. CDR1 SGHTA and CDR2 FQGTGA come from the germline V gene. Clones were sequenced by immunoSEQ multiplex PCR, and TCRdb holds only the in-frame ones, with some missing. The sample includes about 36,000 clones, about 81% of them seen just once. The sequence derives from an adult with an advanced solid tumor such as melanoma, head and neck, liver or kidney cancer. The material was CD4+ or CD8+ T cells sorted from blood, obtained in a trial of the OX40 agonist ivuxolimab. The genes are TRBV7-3 and TRBJ2-1; 9 bases line up with TRBD2. The CDR3 spells CASSSPGGSGGNEQFF. CDR3 bases: TGTGCCAGCAGCTCCCCCGGCGGTAGCGGGGGTAATGAGCAGTTCTTC.